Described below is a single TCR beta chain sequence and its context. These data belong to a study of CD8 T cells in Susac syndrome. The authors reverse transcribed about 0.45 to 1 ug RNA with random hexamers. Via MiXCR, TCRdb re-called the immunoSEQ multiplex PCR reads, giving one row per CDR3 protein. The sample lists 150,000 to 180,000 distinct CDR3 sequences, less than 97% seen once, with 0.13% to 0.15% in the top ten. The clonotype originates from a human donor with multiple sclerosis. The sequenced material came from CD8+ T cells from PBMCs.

This CDR3 is CASSHLPTGIYRETQYF. CDR3 nucleotide sequence: TGTGCCAGCAGTCACTTACCGACAGGGATTTATCGAGAGACCCAGTACTTC. V is TRBV12-3 or TRBV12-4 and J is TRBJ2-5; 7 bases line up with TRBD1. The length of the CDR3 is 17 residues. Germline trimming cut 5 bases from V and 4 bases from J; bases unmatched to any gene: 16.